The 31 T cell receptor beta chains below were found in one sample sequenced in a study of blood T cell repertoires in COVID-19. Repertoires were generated with immunoSEQ multiplex PCR, while TCRdb's copy carries only in-frame clones and drops some. The sample contains about 130,000 clones, about 89% of which appear only once. What was sequenced was peripheral blood. Source of these receptors: a man aged 60 to 75 with COVID-19, enrolled during active disease.

V is TRBV19 and J is TRBJ1-6, with 9 positions matching TRBD1. Germline CDR1 reads LNHDA; CDR2 reads SQIVND (reference sequence). This CDR3 spans 14 amino acids. J gave up 7 bases and V 4 bases, and 2 bases lay outside the gene matches. CDR3 loop: CASSRDRENSPLHF. CDR3 coding DNA: TGTGCCAGTAGTAGGGACAGGGAGAATTCACCCCTCCACTTT.

The rearrangement uses TRBV27 and TRBJ1-1, with 8 bases aligning to TRBD1. Germline V gene sequence: CDR1 MNHEY, CDR2 SMNVEV (reference sequence). CDR3 size: 16 residues. Trimming at V came to 1 base and at J to 4 bases, leaving 8 bases not matched to a gene. CDR3 protein: CASSLYPPTGGTEAFF. DNA of the CDR3: TGTGCCAGCAGTTTATATCCCCCTACAGGGGGCACTGAAGCTTTCTTT.

The V gene is TRBV7-8, the J gene TRBJ1-2; possibly TRBD1 for D (6 bases). This CDR3 spans 13 amino acids. Trimming removed 8 bases at V and 5 bases at J, with 15 bases between. CDR1 SGHVS and CDR2 FQNEAQ come from the germline V gene. This chain's CDR3 is CASGPTGLYGYTF. Written as DNA, the CDR3 is TGTGCCAGCGGTCCTACAGGGCTGTATGGCTACACCTTC.

Here the CDR3 reads CAWSCRPVRPLIDPSCEQYF. DNA of the CDR3: TGTGCCTGGAGTTGCCGCCCCGTGAGGCCCTTAATTGATCCCTCGTGCGAGCAGTACTTC. This sequence joins TRBV30 and TRBJ2-7; no clear D gene. Germline V CDR1 and CDR2: GTSNPN, SVGIG (reference sequence). Trimming stripped 2 bases from V and 6 bases from J, with 35 bases between. This CDR3 is built from 20 residues. The full variable domain, rest sourced from reference TRBV30 and TRBJ2-7, is SQTIHQWPATLVQPVGSPLSLECTVEGTSNPNLYWYRQAAGRGLQLLFYSVGIGQISSEVPQNLSASRPQDRQFILSSKKLLLSDSGFYLCAWSCRPVRPLIDPSCEQYFGPGTRLTVT.

This chain links TRBV6-5 with TRBJ1-3; a weak D match, TRBD1 (5 bases). The CDR3 has 14 residues. CDR1 is MNHEY and CDR2 is SVGAGI in the germline V gene. The V gene lost 2 bases and the J gene lost 3 bases, with 8 bases spanning the gap. The CDR3 sequence: CASSYRGHGNTIYF. The CDR3 coding sequence is TGTGCCAGCAGTTACAGGGGCCATGGAAACACCATATATTTT.

CDR3 sequence: CASSLIGQGGKAFF. In DNA form, the CDR3 reads TGCGCCAGCAGCTTAATAGGCCAGGGGGGTAAAGCTTTCTTT. The V call is TRBV5-1, the J call TRBJ1-1; TRBD1 matches at 7 bases. V lost 2 bases, J lost 9 bases, and 10 bases stayed unmatched. This CDR3 has 14 residues. CDR1 SGHRS and CDR2 YFSETQ come from the germline V gene.

The chain links TRBV4-1 to TRBJ1-3; no reliable D call. Germline CDR1 MGHRA, CDR2 YSYEKL. Trimming removed 5 bases at V and 0 bases at J, with 11 bases between. There are 15 residues in the CDR3. CDR3 in amino acids: CASSYLEDSGNTIYF. For the CDR3, the DNA is TGCGCCAGCAGCTACCTAGAGGACTCTGGAAACACCATATATTTT.

The chain employs TRBV27 and TRBJ2-7, with 11 nucleotides matching TRBD1. CDR3 length equals 14 residues. Germline V gene lookup returns CDR1 MNHEY and CDR2 SMNVEV (reference sequence). The V and J ends lost 5 bases and 5 bases, in that order; junction bases with no gene match: 5. The DNA of the CDR3 is TGTGCCAGCAGTCCGGACAGGGGGCACCACGAGCAGTACTTC. Translated: CASSPDRGHHEQYF.

The chain recombines TRBV6-5 with TRBJ1-5, with no clear D. The CDR3 extends over 11 amino acids. The germline V gene encodes CDR1 MNHEY and CDR2 SVGAGI. Deletions cut 8 bases from V and 6 bases from J, with 8 bases between. CDR3: CASGTGQPQHF. The CDR3 DNA is TGTGCCAGCGGTACGGGTCAGCCCCAGCATTTT.

The chain carries TRBV7-3 and TRBJ1-2; D perhaps matches TRBD1 (5 bases). The CDR3 totals 16 residues. V gave up 5 bases and J gave up 6 bases, with 22 bases separating them. Germline V CDR1 and CDR2: SGHTA, FQGTGA. The CDR3 loop is CASSPGGTLEVHGYTF. DNA of the CDR3: TGTGCCAGCAGCCCCGGCGGGACTCTCGAAGTCCATGGCTACACCTTC.

This sequence joins TRBV5-1 and TRBJ1-1; D gene ambiguous. Trimming pared 4 bases from V and 4 bases from J, leaving 20 bases between. Germline V gene data show CDR1 as SGHRS and CDR2 as YFSETQ. There are 16 residues in the CDR3. The DNA of the CDR3 is TGCGCCAGCAGCCCCGTTACACCCCGGGATTTCACTGAAGCTTTCTTT. This codes for CASSPVTPRDFTEAFF.

This sequence joins TRBV29-1 and TRBJ2-2; unclear D gene. Germline V lookup: CDR1 SQVTM, CDR2 ANQGSEA. Trimming cost V 3 bases and J 2 bases, with 10 bases left between them. The CDR3 is 14 amino acids. The CDR3 sequence is CSVERTDNTGELFF. The CDR3, as DNA: TGCAGCGTTGAGCGAACAGATAACACCGGGGAGCTGTTTTTT.

This chain links TRBV7-2 with TRBJ2-1; 8 positions match TRBD1. Germline-derived CDR1 and CDR2 are SGHTA and FQGNSA. V shed 1 base, J shed 13 bases, and the junction held 9 bases outside the gene matches. The CDR3 covers 14 residues. This CDR3 is CASSLDPGTGIQFF. The CDR3 DNA sequence: TGTGCCAGCAGCTTAGATCCCGGGACAGGTATACAGTTCTTC.

This sequence joins TRBV6-5 and TRBJ2-2, with D perhaps matching TRBD2 (6 bases). Per germline, CDR1 MNHEY and CDR2 SVGAGI. V was pared by 10 bases and J by 6 bases, with 21 bases between. The CDR3 is made up of 15 amino acids. The CDR3 loop is CANIPGWGVAGELFF. The CDR3 nucleotides read TGTGCCAACATCCCTGGGTGGGGGGTGGCCGGGGAGCTGTTTTTT.

The chain links TRBV6-5 to TRBJ2-1, with D possibly matching TRBD2 (5 bases). The V gene lost 0 bases and the J gene lost 0 bases, with 9 bases spanning the gap. The CDR3 has 16 amino acids. Per germline, CDR1 MNHEY and CDR2 SVGAGI. The CDR3 DNA reads as TGTGCCAGCAGTTACTCCGGCGGGCGCTCCTACAATGAGCAGTTCTTC. It codes for CASSYSGGRSYNEQFF.

This clone came up a few times. The genes are TRBV4-1 and TRBJ2-3; D is possibly TRBD1 (7 bases). Trimming shortened V by 1 base and J by 1 base, and 18 bases separated the two germline ends. This CDR3 region has 18 residues. Germline V lookup: CDR1 MGHRA, CDR2 YSYEKL. The chain's CDR3 is CASSQVRGRGEGTDTQYF. The CDR3, as DNA: TGCGCCAGCAGCCAAGTTCGCGGCAGGGGGGAGGGCACAGATACGCAGTATTTT.

The chain carries TRBV20-1 and TRBJ1-2; TRBD1 aligns across 8 bases. The germline V gene encodes CDR1 DFQATT and CDR2 SNEGSKA (reference sequence). V gave up 3 bases and J gave up 2 bases; unmatched junction bases: 2. CDR3 length: 13 amino acids. The CDR3 DNA is TGCAGTGCTAGTACAGGGGGGAACTATGGCTACACCTTC. This gives the protein CSASTGGNYGYTF.

The chain has TRBV4-3 and TRBJ1-1; no clear D gene. The CDR3 totals 13 residues. The V gene lost 3 bases and the J gene lost 1 base, with 6 bases spanning the gap. Germline lookup yields CDR1 LGHNA and CDR2 YSLEER. The CDR3 DNA reads TGCGCCAGCAGCCAGGCTTCGAACACTGAAGCTTTCTTT. Protein sequence: CASSQASNTEAFF.

The genes are TRBV30 and TRBJ1-3, with D hard to call. V lost 1 base, J lost 0 bases, and 13 bases lay in between. This CDR3 has 16 amino acids. Germline-derived CDR1 and CDR2 are GTSNPN and SVGIG (reference sequence). The CDR3 region is CAWSATELTSGNTIYF. The CDR3 bases are TGTGCCTGGAGTGCAACAGAGCTCACCTCTGGAAACACCATATATTTT.

The chain carries TRBV28 and TRBJ1-2; TRBD1 matches 9 bases. The CDR3 covers 15 residues. V lost 2 bases, J lost 6 bases, and 7 bases stayed unmatched. Germline assignment: CDR1 MDHEN and CDR2 SYDVKM. CDR3 coding DNA: TGTGCCAGCAGTTTACCCACCGGGACAGGGCATGGCTACACCTTC. It encodes CASSLPTGTGHGYTF.

The chain recombines TRBV29-1 with TRBJ2-2; D is ambiguous. V was pared by 4 bases and J by 6 bases, with 12 bases between. This CDR3 is 13 amino acids long. CDR1 is SQVTM and CDR2 is ANQGSEA in the germline V gene. The chain's CDR3 is CSVALSGPGELFF. The CDR3 region has the DNA TGCAGCGTTGCCCTCAGTGGGCCCGGGGAGCTGTTTTTT.

V gene TRBV5-1 combines with J gene TRBJ2-5; TRBD1 might be the D (6 bases). The CDR3 is made up of 15 amino acids. V lost 1 base and J lost 9, with 19 bases in between. The germline V gene encodes CDR1 SGHRS and CDR2 YFSETQ. The CDR3, as DNA: TGCGCCAGCAGCTTGAGCACAGGGAGTTCGGAGGCCCAGTACTTC. It specifies CASSLSTGSSEAQYF.

This clone was counted a single time. This chain links TRBV19 with TRBJ1-5, with D tentatively TRBD1 (5 bases). Germline CDR1 reads LNHDA; CDR2 reads SQIVND (reference sequence). V lost 6 bases to trimming and J lost 5 bases, with 8 bases between them. The CDR3 contains 12 residues. CDR3 residues: CASSQGDQPQHF. The CDR3 region has the DNA TGTGCCAGTAGCCAGGGTGATCAGCCCCAGCATTTT.

The CDR3, as DNA: TGTGCCAGCAGCTTGGCTGTCCGGGCTGAAGCTTTCTTT. It translates to CASSLAVRAEAFF. V gene TRBV5-5 combines with J gene TRBJ1-1; D unclear. Germline V CDR1 and CDR2: SGHKS, YYEKEE (reference sequence). This CDR3 has 13 residues. The V gene lost 0 bases and the J gene lost 6 bases, with 9 bases spanning the gap.

V is TRBV7-2 and J is TRBJ1-1; 7 bases are a match to TRBD1. Germline lookup yields CDR1 SGHTA and CDR2 FQGNSA. J gave up 4 bases and V 2 bases, and 4 bases lay outside the gene matches. The CDR3 runs 14 residues. CDR3 in amino acids: CASSLMAGGTEAFF. The CDR3 nucleotides read TGTGCCAGCAGCTTAATGGCAGGGGGCACTGAAGCTTTCTTT.

The chain is built from TRBV19 and TRBJ1-1; no definite D call. V was shortened by 3 bases and J by 0 bases, with 8 bases between the two germline ends. The V gene's germline CDR1 is LNHDA and CDR2 SQIVND (reference sequence). The CDR3 has 14 residues. CDR3 protein: CASSMATLNTEAFF. CDR3 nucleotide sequence: TGTGCCAGTAGTATGGCCACGCTGAACACTGAAGCTTTCTTT.

The CDR3 loop reads CASSQADRVEGYTF. CDR3 in DNA: TGCGCCAGCAGCCAAGCGGACAGGGTGGAAGGCTACACCTTC. The chain is built from TRBV4-1 and TRBJ1-2; 8 nucleotides line up with TRBD1. The CDR3 consists of 14 residues. V shed 1 base, J shed 8 bases, and the junction held 6 bases outside the gene matches. Germline CDR1 and CDR2: MGHRA and YSYEKL.

The V call is TRBV10-2, the J call TRBJ1-1; D is unclear. Looked up from germline, CDR1 is WSHSY and CDR2 is SAAADI. The CDR3 has 13 residues. V lost 8 bases and J 1 base, leaving 11 bases between the germline ends. The CDR3 here is CASGALGNTEAFF. The CDR3, as DNA: TGCGCCAGCGGAGCCCTAGGGAACACTGAAGCTTTCTTT.

The V gene is TRBV7-6, the J gene TRBJ2-7; D call uncertain. Germline V CDR1 and CDR2: SGHVS, FNYEAQ. V lost 0 bases and J lost 1, with 16 bases in between. This CDR3 has 17 residues. The CDR3 reads CASSLAWAGSASYEQYF. Written as DNA, the CDR3 is TGTGCCAGCAGCTTAGCTTGGGCAGGCTCCGCATCCTACGAGCAGTACTTC. Full variable domain (outside the CDR3, taken from reference TRBV7-6 and TRBJ2-7): GAGVSQSPRYKVTKRGQDVALRCDPISGHVSLYWYRQALGQGPEFLTYFNYEAQQDKSGLPNDRFSAERPEGSISTLTIQRTEQRDSAMYRCASSLAWAGSASYEQYFGPGTRLTVT.

The rearrangement uses TRBV3-1 (or the pseudogene TRBV3-2) and TRBJ2-7; 8 positions agree with TRBD1. The CDR3 runs to 14 residues. The germline gives CDR1 LGHDT, CDR2 YNNKEL (reference sequence). V gave up 1 base and J gave up 1 base; unmatched junction bases: 0. The CDR3 DNA reads TGTGCCAGCAGCCAAGGGACAGGGTCCTACGAGCAGTACTTC. It encodes CASSQGTGSYEQYF.

The chain is built from TRBV27 and TRBJ1-6; D is unclear. The CDR3 runs to 16 residues. The germline V and J ends were trimmed by 1 base and 9 bases, with 16 bases remaining between them. Germline assignment: CDR1 MNHEY and CDR2 SMNVEV (reference sequence). CDR3 protein: CASSLWAGGFGSPLHF. Written as DNA, the CDR3 is TGTGCCAGCAGTTTATGGGCGGGAGGGTTTGGTTCACCCCTCCACTTT.